The 25 T cell receptor beta chains presented below share a single source sample, sequenced in a study of beta chain features in type 1 diabetes. All of the isolated RNA was reverse transcribed, so expressed TCRB transcripts were sequenced. Measured with immunoSEQ multiplex PCR; TCRdb has only the in-frame clones, and not every one. The table includes about 360,000 clones, around 13% detected once. Specimen: naive CD4+ T cells from blood. The source of these receptors is a man between 18 and 29 years old in good health.

This clone has just a few counts. The rearrangement uses TRBV30 and TRBJ1-1; 7 nucleotides match TRBD1. V trimming: 3 bases; J trimming: 7 bases; junction bases outside the gene matches: 2. CDR3 size: 11 residues. Germline V gene sequence: CDR1 GTSNPN, CDR2 SVGIG (reference sequence). CDR3 bases: TGTGCCTGGAGACGGGACAGTGAAGCTTTCTTT. Translated, it gives CAWRRDSEAFF.

This clone was detected a few times. The chain has TRBV30 and TRBJ1-1, with TRBD1 matching 7 bases. CDR3 size: 13 residues. Trimming cost V 4 bases and J 1 base; bases outside gene matches: 3. The germline V gene encodes CDR1 GTSNPN and CDR2 SVGIG (reference sequence). The DNA of the CDR3 is TGTGCCTGGACCCGACAGGGGAACACTGAAGCTTTCTTT. Its protein is CAWTRQGNTEAFF.

This clone was seen only a few times. The genes are TRBV7-3 and TRBJ2-7; the match to TRBD2 covers 7 bases. This CDR3 has 15 residues. Germline CDR1 is SGHTA and CDR2 is FQGTGA. Unmatched junction bases numbered 6, after V lost 1 base and J lost 3 bases. The CDR3 DNA reads TGTGCCAGCAGCTTAATCGGGGCTAGCGGCTACGAGCAGTACTTC. Amino acids: CASSLIGASGYEQYF.

The CDR3 loop is CASSYTRLGGVYEQYF. In nucleotides, the CDR3 is TGTGCCAGCAGTTACACGAGATTAGGGGGCGTCTACGAGCAGTACTTC. The chain combines TRBV6-5 with TRBJ2-7; 7 bases are a match to TRBD1. Germline lookup yields CDR1 MNHEY and CDR2 SVGAGI. With V trimmed by 2 bases and J by 3 bases, 10 bases remained unmatched. The CDR3 spans 16 residues.

The chain recombines TRBV7-2 with TRBJ2-1; no firm D call. The CDR3 extends over 14 amino acids. The V end was cut by 2 bases, the J end by 7 bases, with 12 bases between. Germline CDR1 SGHTA, CDR2 FQGNSA. The CDR3 loop reads CASSLLLRVNEQFF. The CDR3 DNA sequence: TGTGCCAGCAGCTTACTATTACGGGTTAATGAGCAGTTCTTC.

The sample holds a few counts of this clone. V gene TRBV29-1 combines with J gene TRBJ1-1; the D gene is possibly TRBD1 (5 bases). V lost 2 bases, J lost 4 bases, and 11 bases lay in between. This CDR3 region has 13 residues. Germline V CDR1 and CDR2: SQVTM, ANQGSEA. CDR3 DNA sequence: TGCAGCGTTGAAAGGGACTGGGGCACTGAAGCTTTCTTT. Residues: CSVERDWGTEAFF.

A few counts support this clone. V is TRBV28 and J is TRBJ1-1; 8 bases fit TRBD1. The CDR3 loop spans 16 amino acids. V lost 5 bases and J lost 1; bases outside the gene matches: 9. Germline V gives CDR1 MDHEN, CDR2 SYDVKM. The CDR3 DNA reads TGTGCCAGCAGTCCGGACAGGGCGATAGGGAACACTGAAGCTTTCTTT. Encoded protein: CASSPDRAIGNTEAFF.

This clone was detected only a few times. The V call is TRBV15, the J call TRBJ1-2; TRBD1 agrees at 11 bases. Germline loops: CDR1 LNHNV, CDR2 YYDKDF (reference sequence). The V segment lost 3 bases and the J segment 2 bases; nucleotides outside the gene matches: 2. This CDR3 has 15 residues. CDR3 nucleotide sequence: TGTGCCACCAGCAGGGGACAGGGGGTGAACTATGGCTACACCTTC. Protein: CATSRGQGVNYGYTF.

The genes are TRBV25-1 and TRBJ1-1; no reliable D call. Germline-derived CDR1 and CDR2 are MGHDK and SYGVNS. The CDR3 loop spans 14 amino acids. Between the trimmed V and J ends, which lost 3 bases and 4 bases, there was a span of 12 bases. CDR3 nucleotide sequence: TGTGCCAGCAGTGACGGAGTTCGGAGCACTGAAGCTTTCTTT. It is translated as CASSDGVRSTEAFF.

This clone was seen a handful of times. The V gene is TRBV28, the J gene TRBJ1-2; perhaps TRBD1 as D (6 bases). V was clipped by 4 bases and J by 0 bases, with 12 bases between them. This CDR3 contains 15 residues. CDR1 and CDR2 (germline): MDHEN, SYDVKM. CDR3 coding DNA: TGTGCCAGCAGTTCCTCAGGGGCCTCTAACTATGGCTACACCTTC. It encodes CASSSSGASNYGYTF.

This clone occurred a few times. The rearrangement joins TRBV30 to TRBJ2-3; 8 bases align to TRBD2. V lost 2 bases and J lost 6; bases outside the gene matches: 7. The germline CDR1 and CDR2 sequences are GTSNPN and SVGIG (reference sequence). There are 14 residues in the CDR3. The CDR3 nucleotides read TGTGCCTGGAGTAGTCGGGGGGGCTTGGATACGCAGTATTTT. Translation: CAWSSRGGLDTQYF.

This clone showed up just a few times. This chain uses TRBV6-5 with TRBJ2-7; TRBD1 might be the D (7 bases). The CDR3 has 12 amino acids. Trimming took 6 bases from V and 3 from J, leaving 9 bases between them. Germline lookup yields CDR1 MNHEY and CDR2 SVGAGI. The CDR3 is CASSRGDYEQYF. For the CDR3, the DNA is TGTGCCAGCAGCAGGGGGGACTACGAGCAGTACTTC.

This clone was counted between two and nine times. The chain uses TRBV5-1 and TRBJ2-7; TRBD1 agrees at 10 bases. Trimming removed 0 bases from V and 1 base from J; junction bases left unmatched: 1. The length of the CDR3 is 15 residues. Germline CDR1 reads SGHRS; CDR2 reads YFSETQ. CDR3 nucleotides: TGCGCCAGCAGCTTGGTGGACAGGGGGTCCTACGAGCAGTACTTC. It specifies CASSLVDRGSYEQYF.

V is TRBV7-2 and J is TRBJ1-3, with TRBD1 identical over 8 bases. CDR3 length: 14 residues. Germline trimming cut 3 bases from V and 4 bases from J; bases unmatched to any gene: 2. Germline assignment: CDR1 SGHTA and CDR2 FQGNSA. As DNA, the CDR3 is TGTGCCAGCAGCTTCGGGACAGGCGGAAACACCATATATTTT. This sequence encodes CASSFGTGGNTIYF.

In this sample, this clone turned up a few times. The chain recombines TRBV14 with TRBJ1-2; maybe TRBD1 (5 bases). Germline lookup yields CDR1 SGHDN and CDR2 FVKESK. Trimming took 0 bases from V and 4 from J, leaving 12 bases between them. The CDR3 runs to 15 residues. The CDR3 spells CASSQDRGRAYGYTF. CDR3 DNA sequence: TGTGCCAGCAGCCAAGATCGTGGCAGGGCCTATGGCTACACCTTC.

The chain recombines TRBV18 with TRBJ2-1; 9 positions match TRBD2. The CDR3 is 15 amino acids. The V gene's germline CDR1 is KGHSH and CDR2 LQKENI. V lost 0 bases to trimming and J lost 7 bases; unmatched junction nucleotides: 4. The CDR3 here is CASSPPSGSVNEQFF. DNA for the CDR3: TGTGCCAGCTCACCACCTAGCGGGAGTGTTAATGAGCAGTTCTTC.

In its sample, this clone was seen a few times. The chain has TRBV5-1 and TRBJ2-3; 8 bases line up with TRBD2. Germline loops: CDR1 SGHRS, CDR2 YFSETQ. With 4 bases clipped from V and 6 bases from J, the junction kept 13 bases outside the gene matches. CDR3 length: 16 residues. In DNA, the CDR3 is TGCGCCAGCAGCCCCGGCCCAGCGGGGGTATCGGATACGCAGTATTTT. It encodes CASSPGPAGVSDTQYF.

This clone was picked up a small number of times. V is TRBV28 and J is TRBJ1-2; 10 bases fit TRBD1. The trim removed 5 bases at V and 6 bases at J, leaving 9 bases unmatched. Germline values: CDR1 MDHEN, CDR2 SYDVKM. The CDR3 contains 15 residues. The CDR3 here is CASSPADRGSDGYTF. CDR3 sequence (DNA): TGTGCCAGCAGTCCCGCGGACAGGGGGAGCGATGGCTACACCTTC.

This clone has more than one count but fewer than ten. The gene calls are TRBV30 and TRBJ2-6; D remains ambiguous. The V gene's germline CDR1 is GTSNPN and CDR2 SVGIG (reference sequence). V lost 2 bases to trimming and J lost 2 bases, with 19 bases between them. This CDR3 has 18 amino acids. This chain's CDR3 is CAWSRVGHQATGANVLTF. CDR3 DNA: TGTGCCTGGAGTCGCGTAGGCCACCAGGCCACTGGGGCCAACGTCCTGACTTTC.

The chain joins TRBV7-2 to TRBJ2-7; 7 nucleotides line up with TRBD1. CDR1 is SGHTA, CDR2 FQGNSA, per germline. V lost 3 bases and J lost 6; bases outside the gene matches: 11. The CDR3 consists of 15 residues. The CDR3: CASSFLGTVRGEQYF. As DNA, the CDR3 is TGTGCCAGCAGCTTCCTAGGGACAGTCCGCGGCGAGCAGTACTTC.

This chain's CDR3 is CAWSWDRGNEKLFF. Written as DNA, the CDR3 is TGTGCCTGGAGCTGGGACAGAGGTAATGAAAAACTGTTTTTT. J is TRBJ1-4 and V is TRBV30; 7 bases are a match to TRBD1. V shed 3 bases, J shed 4 bases, and the junction held 5 bases outside the gene matches. Germline V gene data show CDR1 as GTSNPN and CDR2 as SVGIG (reference sequence). This CDR3 comprises 14 residues. Full variable domain (remainder filled in from reference TRBV30 and TRBJ1-4): SQTIHQWPATLVQPVGSPLSLECTVEGTSNPNLYWYRQAAGRGLQLLFYSVGIGQISSEVPQNLSASRPQDRQFILSSKKLLLSDSGFYLCAWSWDRGNEKLFFGSGTQLSVL.

This clone was counted only a few times. This chain joins TRBV5-1 and TRBJ2-1, with unresolved D. With 0 bases removed from V and 9 bases from J, the gap between germline ends came to 13 bases. The CDR3 is made up of 14 amino acids. Germline V lookup: CDR1 SGHRS, CDR2 YFSETQ. The CDR3 coding sequence is TGCGCCAGCAGCTTGGCCCCTGGGCAGTCTGAGCAGTTCTTC. It translates to CASSLAPGQSEQFF. The entire variable domain, with the rest obtained from reference TRBV5-1 and TRBJ2-1, is as follows: KAGVTQTPRYLIKTRGQQVTLSCSPISGHRSVSWYQQTPGQGLQFLFEYFSETQRNKGNFPGRFSGRQFSNSRSEMNVSTLELGDSALYLCASSLAPGQSEQFFGPGTRLTVL.

This clone was counted a few times. This CDR3 is also generated by other DNA sequences in the sample. This chain links TRBV6-5 with TRBJ2-3; D ambiguous. Germline CDR1 MNHEY, CDR2 SVGAGI. V lost 6 bases to trimming and J lost 3 bases, with 4 bases between them. This CDR3 contains 11 residues. The CDR3 region has the DNA TGTGCCAGCAGCCAGACAGATACGCAGTATTTT. It encodes CASSQTDTQYF.

This chain connects TRBV5-1 to TRBJ2-3; TRBD2 aligns across 15 bases. V trimming: 4 bases; J trimming: 2 bases; junction bases outside the gene matches: 5. Germline CDR1 is SGHRS and CDR2 is YFSETQ. The CDR3 totals 17 residues. CDR3 nucleotides: TGCGCCAGCAGCCGGACTAGCGGGAGGGCCGCCACAGATACGCAGTATTTT. It codes for CASSRTSGRAATDTQYF.

This clone was counted a few times. This sequence joins TRBV11-3 and TRBJ2-3, with TRBD2 matching 8 bases. The CDR3 extends over 14 amino acids. V lost 4 bases, J lost 8 bases, and 8 bases stayed unmatched. Germline-derived CDR1 and CDR2 are SGHNT and YENEEA. CDR3 sequence reads: CASSWGLGAPTQYF. The CDR3 DNA is TGTGCCAGCAGCTGGGGACTAGGCGCCCCTACGCAGTATTTT.